This TCR beta chain was identified during a study of human T cells and chemical hapten exposure. Study in general: Small pooled library volume differences mainly caused per-sample TCR yield variation.

Study findings and constraints: Unchanged with DPC sensitization were TCRs above 1 in 1000 frequency. A positive correlation with patch test score was shown by PT1 expanded TCR counts.

Time point noted: patch test 1, 2 weeks after DPC sensitization. Treatment: therapeutic diphenylcyclopropenone sensitization with weekly scalp DPC. TCRdb processed the RACE reads anew with MiXCR; each CDR3 protein has one entry. The data show about 340,000 distinct CDR3 sequences, with 6% to 8.5% seen just once and 7.5% to 8.5% held by the top ten. The CDR3 has 15 residues. The ends lost 3 bases at V and 5 bases at J; junction bases unmatched: 8. This clonotype turned up a few times. What it binds is not known. Specimen: whole blood, collected in connection with sensitization to the hapten diphenylcyclopropenone (DPC). The chain uses TRBV12-3 or TRBV12-4 and TRBJ2-7; TRBD1 agrees at 9 bases. The origin of this receptor is a woman between 18 and 29 years old with alopecia areata. Some clones in this sample may be carry-over from other donors' samples. The CDR3 protein is CASSFWFRTGDEQYF. The CDR3, as DNA: TGTGCCAGCAGTTTTTGGTTCCGGACAGGGGACGAGCAGTACTTC.